Each of the 23 T cell receptor beta chains below was sequenced from the same sample in a study of T cells in Graves' hyperthyroidism and ophthalmopathy. TCR beta CDR3 region amplification was performed from RNA transcripts. The TCR CDR3 was amplified in a first-round RT-PCR using the HTBI primer set. TCRdb passed the multiplex PCR reads through MiXCR, listing each CDR3 protein once. This sample has about half a million distinct CDR3 sequences; 20% occur once, and the top ten carry about 26%. The sequencing input was blood. The receptor set was obtained from a man younger than 35 with Graves' hyperthyroidism.

This clonotype was recorded at least ten times. The chain is built from TRBV6-2 or TRBV6-3 and TRBJ2-7; D is uncertain. The V end lost 0 bases, the J end lost 2 bases, and 8 bases lay between the germline ends. This CDR3 is 14 amino acids long. CDR1 is MNHEY, CDR2 SVGEGT, per germline. The chain's CDR3 is CASSYSAAPYEQYF. The CDR3 nucleotides are TGTGCCAGCAGTTACTCGGCAGCCCCCTACGAGCAGTACTTC.

Only a few counts were recorded for this clonotype. The chain combines TRBV28 with TRBJ1-3; 9 positions match TRBD1. Germline V CDR1 and CDR2: MDHEN, SYDVKM. This CDR3 has 15 residues. V lost 7 bases and J lost 8; bases outside the gene matches: 12. The chain's CDR3 is CASTLTGGVRDTIYF. In DNA, the CDR3 is TGTGCCAGCACCTTGACAGGGGGGGTTCGGGACACCATATATTTT.

The chain joins TRBV6-1 to TRBJ2-7, with D maybe TRBD2 (6 bases). V was shortened by 3 bases and J by 3 bases, with 9 bases between the two germline ends. In germline, CDR1 is MNHNS, CDR2 SASEGT. This CDR3 is 13 amino acids long. The CDR3 region is CASSDGGSYEQYF. In DNA form, the CDR3 reads TGTGCCAGCAGTGACGGGGGAAGCTACGAGCAGTACTTC.

This clonotype was observed a handful of times. This chain links TRBV2 with TRBJ2-7; tentative D call: TRBD1 (7 bases). V lost 5 bases and J 5 bases, leaving 16 bases between the germline ends. Germline V CDR1 and CDR2: SNHLY, FYNNEI. The CDR3 length is 14 residues. The CDR3 here is CASSSTGRIDEQYF. CDR3 sequence (DNA): TGTGCCAGCAGTTCGACAGGGAGGATAGACGAGCAGTACTTC.

This clonotype showed up many times. The CDR3: CASRLRLLGHEQYF. The CDR3 DNA sequence: TGTGCCAGCAGGCTCCGTTTGCTGGGGCACGAGCAGTACTTC. The V call is TRBV27, the J call TRBJ2-7; D might be TRBD1 (5 bases). CDR1 and CDR2 from the germline V gene are MNHEY and SMNVEV (reference sequence). CDR3 length: 14 residues. Trimming took off 6 bases at V and 5 bases at J, with 17 bases between the two ends.

There are many counts of this clonotype. The chain has TRBV2 and TRBJ1-5; D gene ambiguous. The CDR3 sequence is 12 residues long. CDR1 and CDR2 from the germline V gene are SNHLY and FYNNEI. Trimming removed 6 bases at V and 6 bases at J, with 9 bases between. The CDR3 is CASREDFQPQHF. The CDR3 DNA reads TGTGCCAGCAGGGAGGACTTTCAGCCCCAGCATTTT.

This clonotype was seen repeatedly, ten times or more. This sequence joins TRBV5-1 and TRBJ1-3, with 9 bases fitting TRBD1. This CDR3 spans 14 amino acids. Trimming at V came to 0 bases and at J to 9 bases, leaving 4 bases not matched to a gene. CDR1 is SGHRS and CDR2 is YFSETQ in the germline V gene. The CDR3 loop reads CASSLEQGAVTIYF. The CDR3 nucleotides read TGCGCCAGCAGCTTGGAACAGGGGGCAGTCACCATATATTTT. The complete variable domain, with remaining parts taken from reference TRBV5-1 and TRBJ1-3, reads KAGVTQTPRYLIKTRGQQVTLSCSPISGHRSVSWYQQTPGQGLQFLFEYFSETQRNKGNFPGRFSGRQFSNSRSEMNVSTLELGDSALYLCASSLEQGAVTIYFGEGSWLTVV.

This clonotype was observed a few times. This chain links TRBV6-5 with TRBJ2-5; 7 bases match TRBD2. Germline values: CDR1 MNHEY, CDR2 SVGAGI. The V gene end was trimmed by 2 bases and the J gene end by 4 bases; junction bases not matched to a gene: 1. The CDR3 length is 13 residues. Here the CDR3 DNA reads TGTGCCAGCAGTTACGGGGAGGGAGAGACCCAGTACTTC. Its translation is CASSYGEGETQYF.

This clonotype showed up just a few times. A read error may be the cause here, since a much bigger clone is one base away. This rearrangement joins TRBV19 to TRBJ1-1, with TRBD1 as a possible D gene (6 bases). The CDR3 runs to 14 residues. Germline values: CDR1 LNHDA, CDR2 SQIVND (reference sequence). CDR3 in DNA: TGTGCCAGTATTCCGGGACACCGGAACACTGAAGCTTGCTTT. Translation gives CASIPGHRNTEACF. Full variable domain (outside the CDR3, taken from reference TRBV19 and TRBJ1-1): DGGITQSPKYLFRKEGQNVTLSCEQNLNHDAMYWYRQDPGQGLRLIYYSQIVNDFQKGDIAEGYSVSREKKESFPLTVTSAQKNPTAFYLCASIPGHRNTEACFGQGTRLTVV.

This clonotype was detected many times. The CDR3 sequence: CASSPRTGGTTEAFF. CDR3 nucleotide sequence: TGTGCCAGCAGCCCTCGGACAGGGGGAACCACTGAAGCTTTCTTT. The J gene is TRBJ1-1, the V gene TRBV11-2; 10 bases fit TRBD1. The CDR3 loop spans 15 amino acids. J lost 4 bases, V lost 5 bases, and 7 bases had no gene match. Germline V gives CDR1 SGHAT, CDR2 FQNNGV. The complete variable domain, with remaining parts taken from reference TRBV11-2 and TRBJ1-1, reads EAGVAQSPRYKIIEKRQSVAFWCNPISGHATLYWYQQILGQGPKLLIQFQNNGVVDDSQLPKDRFSAERLKGVDSTLKIQPAKLEDSAVYLCASSPRTGGTTEAFFGQGTRLTVV.

The gene calls are TRBV20-1 and TRBJ2-7, with a possible D match to TRBD2 (6 bases). Germline V gives CDR1 DFQATT, CDR2 SNEGSKA (reference sequence). V lost 5 bases, J lost 0 bases, and 14 bases lay in between. This CDR3 is built from 14 residues. This CDR3 is CSASRDGSSYEQYF. CDR3 in DNA: TGCAGTGCTTCCCGGGACGGGAGCTCCTACGAGCAGTACTTC.

The chain combines TRBV6-1 with TRBJ2-6; tentative D call: TRBD1 (5 bases). The germline V and J ends were trimmed by 8 bases and 1 base, with 12 bases remaining between them. Germline V gene sequence: CDR1 MNHNS, CDR2 SASEGT. The CDR3 runs 15 residues. CDR3 sequence reads: CASRQGASGANVLTF. The CDR3 nucleotides are TGTGCCAGCCGTCAGGGCGCGTCTGGGGCCAACGTCCTGACTTTC.

This clonotype occurred a few times. The rearrangement uses TRBV6-2 or TRBV6-3 and TRBJ2-7; weak D call: TRBD1 (5 bases). From germline, CDR1 is MNHEY and CDR2 SVGEGT. The CDR3 consists of 18 residues. The V and J ends lost 5 bases and 0 bases respectively, with 23 bases between them. Here the CDR3 reads CASSPLGPRQPNSYEQYF. DNA of the CDR3: TGTGCCAGCAGTCCTCTCGGTCCTAGACAGCCTAACTCCTACGAGCAGTACTTC.

This clonotype was observed at least ten times. The chain employs TRBV28 and TRBJ1-6; D may be TRBD1 (5 bases). Between the trimmed V and J ends, which lost 3 bases and 6 bases, there was a span of 9 bases. There are 14 residues in the CDR3. CDR1 is MDHEN, CDR2 SYDVKM, per germline. The CDR3 loop is CASSFSGSNSPLHF. DNA of the CDR3: TGTGCCAGCAGTTTCTCAGGGAGTAATTCACCCCTCCACTTT.

This clonotype was recorded many times. The chain recombines TRBV6-5 with TRBJ2-5; the D gene is possibly TRBD2 (6 bases). Looked up from germline, CDR1 is MNHEY and CDR2 is SVGAGI. CDR3 length: 16 amino acids. V lost 7 bases to trimming and J lost 5 bases, with 23 bases between them. CDR3 in amino acids: CASTPRFYGGSETQYF. DNA of the CDR3: TGTGCCAGCACCCCCAGATTTTACGGGGGTAGCGAGACCCAGTACTTC.

This chain links TRBV29-1 with TRBJ2-7; D perhaps matches TRBD1 (6 bases). There are 14 residues in the CDR3. Germline assignment: CDR1 SQVTM and CDR2 ANQGSEA. Trimming took 5 bases from V and 2 from J, leaving 16 bases between them. The CDR3, as DNA: TGCAGCGTTAGTTATTTTGACAGGACCTACGAGCAGTACTTC. Its translation is CSVSYFDRTYEQYF.

This clonotype was observed at least ten times. V and J are TRBV5-5 and TRBJ1-2; 11 bases align to TRBD1. The V gene end was trimmed by 3 bases and the J gene end by 4 bases; junction bases not matched to a gene: 5. Germline CDR1 reads SGHKS; CDR2 reads YYEKEE (reference sequence). The CDR3 loop spans 15 amino acids. CDR3 sequence: CASSYWTGGSYGYTF. For the CDR3, the DNA is TGTGCCAGCAGCTACTGGACAGGGGGCAGCTATGGCTACACCTTC.

This chain links TRBV4-3 with TRBJ2-7; 11 bases agree with TRBD2. CDR3 size: 21 residues. J gave up 5 bases and V 0 bases, and 21 bases lay outside the gene matches. Germline V gene sequence: CDR1 LGHNA, CDR2 YSLEER. The CDR3 DNA is TGCGCCAGCAGCCAAGAGCGTCTCCCGGGACTAGCGGCCACGCACCGGCACGAGCAGTACTTC. This encodes CASSQERLPGLAATHRHEQYF.

Regarding this clonotype: A clone one base away is much larger, so this may be a read error. V is TRBV28 and J is TRBJ1-2; 9 nucleotides match TRBD1. The CDR3 spans 11 residues. Germline CDR1 is MDHEN and CDR2 is SYDVKM. This CDR3 reads CASSPSRDRAF. In DNA, the CDR3 is TGTGCCAGCAGCCCCAGTAGGGACAGGGCGTTC.

This clonotype was observed at least ten times. This chain's CDR3 is CASSPTGYSYEQYF. The CDR3 DNA is TGTGCCAGCAGCCCGACAGGGTATTCCTACGAGCAGTACTTC. V usage is TRBV28 and J usage is TRBJ2-7, with 7 bases fitting TRBD1. The CDR3 has 14 residues. Germline V CDR1 and CDR2: MDHEN, SYDVKM. The V gene end was trimmed by 6 bases and the J gene end by 1 base; junction bases not matched to a gene: 6. Together with reference TRBV28 and TRBJ2-7, the CDR3 gives the full variable domain: DVKVTQSSRYLVKRTGEKVFLECVQDMDHENMFWYRQDPGLGLRLIYFSYDVKMKEKGDIPEGYSVSREKKERFSLILESASTNQTSMYLCASSPTGYSYEQYFGPGTRLTVT.

This clonotype was counted at least ten times. The V and J genes are TRBV30 and TRBJ2-5; D not resolved. The CDR3 spans 12 residues. From germline, CDR1 is GTSNPN and CDR2 SVGIG (reference sequence). V was cut by 1 base and J by 4 bases, with 7 bases left in between. The CDR3 protein is CAWSGLSETQYF. DNA of the CDR3: TGTGCCTGGAGTGGGCTTTCAGAGACCCAGTACTTC.

V is TRBV11-2 and J is TRBJ1-3; D is uncertain. V was shortened by 6 bases and J by 5 bases, with 14 bases between the two germline ends. The CDR3 loop spans 14 amino acids. CDR1 and CDR2 (germline): SGHAT, FQNNGV. The CDR3 sequence is CASRSRTSRNTIYF. CDR3 sequence (DNA): TGTGCCAGCAGATCCCGGACGTCTAGAAACACCATATATTTT.

This clonotype has ten or more counts. This rearrangement joins TRBV30 to TRBJ1-1, with 7 bases that match TRBD1. The CDR3 runs 11 residues. Germline CDR1 is GTSNPN and CDR2 is SVGIG (reference sequence). V was clipped by 7 bases and J by 8 bases; unmatched bases: 7. In DNA, the CDR3 is TGTGCCTTTTGGGGACAGACCGAAGCTTTCTTT. This gives the protein CAFWGQTEAFF. Full variable domain (rest looked up from reference TRBV30 and TRBJ1-1): SQTIHQWPATLVQPVGSPLSLECTVEGTSNPNLYWYRQAAGRGLQLLFYSVGIGQISSEVPQNLSASRPQDRQFILSSKKLLLSDSGFYLCAFWGQTEAFFGQGTRLTVV.